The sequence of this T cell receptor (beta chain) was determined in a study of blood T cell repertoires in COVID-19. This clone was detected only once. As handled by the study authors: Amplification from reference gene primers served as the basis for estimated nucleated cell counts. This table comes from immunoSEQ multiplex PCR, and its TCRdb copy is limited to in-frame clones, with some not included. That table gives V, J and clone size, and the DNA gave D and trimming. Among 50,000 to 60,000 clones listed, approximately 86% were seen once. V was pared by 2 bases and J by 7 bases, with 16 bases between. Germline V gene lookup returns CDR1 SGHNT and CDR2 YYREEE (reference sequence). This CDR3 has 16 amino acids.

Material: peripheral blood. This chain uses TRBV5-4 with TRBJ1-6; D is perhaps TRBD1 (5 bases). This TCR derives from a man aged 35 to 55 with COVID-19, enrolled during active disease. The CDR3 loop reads CASSLTGNLQNSPLHF. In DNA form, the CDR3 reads TGTGCCAGCAGCTTAACAGGAAACCTGCAAAATTCACCCCTCCACTTT. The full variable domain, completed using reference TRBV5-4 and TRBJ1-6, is ETGVTQSPTHLIKTRGQQVTLRCSSQSGHNTVSWYQQALGQGPQFIFQYYREEENGRGNFPPRFSGLQFPNYSSELNVNALELDDSALYLCASSLTGNLQNSPLHFGNGTRLTVT.